The next 18 T cell receptor beta chains were all read from a single sample in a study of shared clonotypes between healthy human individuals. The naive CD8 subset, CD45RO-negative cells positively selected for CCR7, excluded terminally differentiated effector memory CD45RA+ cells. Libraries were prepared by immunoSEQ multiplex PCR; TCRdb keeps only in-frame clonotypes and omits some of them. Altogether around 600,000 clones are present, approximately 95% being singletons, with the ten largest covering over 0.1%. Sequenced: naive CD8+ T cells sorted from blood. All receptors derive from a woman younger than 45 in good health.

J is TRBJ2-2 and V is TRBV27; no firm D call. The CDR3 sequence is 12 residues long. Germline lookup yields CDR1 MNHEY and CDR2 SMNVEV (reference sequence). The V and J ends lost 4 bases and 5 bases respectively, with 5 bases between them. The CDR3 DNA reads TGTGCCAGCAGTTACAGTACCGGGGAGCTGTTTTTT. It specifies CASSYSTGELFF.

This clone has a handful of counts. The chain is built from TRBV5-1 and TRBJ2-1; 9 bases fit TRBD1. The ends lost 2 bases at V and 8 bases at J; junction bases unmatched: 2. The germline CDR1 and CDR2 sequences are SGHRS and YFSETQ. The CDR3 is made up of 13 amino acids. The DNA for the CDR3 is TGCGCCAGCAGCTTTACAGGGGGCGATGAGCAGTTCTTC. This encodes CASSFTGGDEQFF.

The J gene is TRBJ1-5, the V gene TRBV28; D unclear. The V end was cut by 2 bases, the J end by 5 bases, with 10 bases between. There are 14 residues in the CDR3. Germline lookup yields CDR1 MDHEN and CDR2 SYDVKM. This CDR3 reads CASSLKLGHQPQHF. The CDR3 DNA reads TGTGCCAGCAGTTTAAAGCTGGGTCATCAGCCCCAGCATTTT.

The chain employs TRBV28 and TRBJ2-7; tentative D call: TRBD1 (6 bases). V lost 0 bases and J lost 0, with 9 bases in between. The CDR3 is 15 residues long. Germline V gene data show CDR1 as MDHEN and CDR2 as SYDVKM. CDR3 sequence reads: CASSLWGQDSYEQYF. CDR3 in DNA: TGTGCCAGCAGTTTATGGGGACAAGACTCCTACGAGCAGTACTTC.

The chain links TRBV19 to TRBJ1-3; no reliable D call. CDR3 length: 15 residues. The V end was cut by 10 bases, the J end by 2 bases, with 18 bases between. CDR1 is LNHDA and CDR2 is SQIVND in the germline V gene (reference sequence). The CDR3 loop is CATRRRFETGNTIYF. DNA of the CDR3: TGTGCCACCCGCAGGCGTTTTGAAACTGGAAACACCATATATTTT. Using reference TRBV19 and TRBJ1-3 for the parts outside the CDR3, the full variable domain is DGGITQSPKYLFRKEGQNVTLSCEQNLNHDAMYWYRQDPGQGLRLIYYSQIVNDFQKGDIAEGYSVSREKKESFPLTVTSAQKNPTAFYLCATRRRFETGNTIYFGEGSWLTVV.

V gene TRBV7-9 combines with J gene TRBJ2-7, with D maybe TRBD1 (6 bases). The germline gives CDR1 SEHNR, CDR2 FQNEAQ (reference sequence). Trimming took off 6 bases at V and 2 bases at J, with 11 bases between the two ends. The CDR3 is 13 amino acids. CDR3 protein: CASRSGQTYEQYF. As DNA, the CDR3 is TGTGCCAGCAGATCCGGACAGACCTACGAGCAGTACTTC.

The V and J genes are TRBV2 and TRBJ2-3; D may be TRBD2 (7 bases). CDR3 size: 15 residues. Germline CDR1 is SNHLY and CDR2 is FYNNEI. Trimming stripped 3 bases from V and 3 bases from J, with 13 bases between. The CDR3, as DNA: TGTGCCAGCAGTGATGAAGGGGGAGGGACAGATACGCAGTATTTT. Translation gives CASSDEGGGTDTQYF.

The chain recombines TRBV15 with TRBJ2-5; 7 bases align to TRBD2. TRBJ2-7 explains the end of the DNA better; the J call may be wrong. CDR1 is LNHNV, CDR2 YYDKDF, per germline (reference sequence). The CDR3 runs to 14 residues. CDR3 sequence reads: CATSVSGGHHEQYF. CDR3 bases: TGTGCCACCAGCGTATCGGGAGGTCACCACGAGCAGTACTTC.

The chain carries TRBV7-9 and TRBJ1-1, with D tentatively TRBD1 (5 bases). The CDR3 length is 17 residues. In germline, CDR1 is SEHNR, CDR2 FQNEAQ (reference sequence). Trimming left V 5 bases short and J 1 base short, with 20 bases between. This CDR3 is CASSDGGENRRNTEAFF. Written as DNA, the CDR3 is TGTGCCAGCAGCGACGGGGGTGAGAACAGGAGGAACACTGAAGCTTTCTTT.

This clone was seen once. CDR3 amino acids: CASSFQWSYEQYF. CDR3 coding DNA: TGTGCCAGCAGTTTTCAATGGTCCTACGAGCAGTACTTC. This chain joins TRBV28 and TRBJ2-7; no clear D. This CDR3 is 13 amino acids long. Germline CDR1 reads MDHEN; CDR2 reads SYDVKM. The germline V and J ends were trimmed by 3 bases and 1 base, with 7 bases remaining between them.

The chain links TRBV7-6 to TRBJ1-5; TRBD1 matches 9 bases. V was pared by 5 bases and J by 7 bases, with 6 bases of the junction left unmatched. This CDR3 has 14 amino acids. Per germline, CDR1 SGHVS and CDR2 FNYEAQ. DNA for the CDR3: TGTGCCAGCAGCACTGGACAGGGGCACCAGCCCCAGCATTTT. It is translated as CASSTGQGHQPQHF.

The CDR3 bases are TGTGCCAGCAGTTTAGCTCAAGTGTGGGGTCAATCAATTCTATCCCTCCACTTT. Translating gives CASSLAQVWGQSILSLHF. The chain links TRBV27 to TRBJ1-6; no firm D call. Per the germline V gene, CDR1 is MNHEY and CDR2 is SMNVEV (reference sequence). The CDR3 is made up of 18 amino acids. V was trimmed by 2 bases and J by 14 bases, leaving 28 bases between them.

Details on this clone: In the same sample, other DNA sequences code for this CDR3. The genes are TRBV19 and TRBJ2-7; 10 bases fit TRBD2. From germline, CDR1 is LNHDA and CDR2 SQIVND (reference sequence). The CDR3 extends over 15 amino acids. V shed 2 bases and J 3 bases; nucleotides not matched to a gene: 4. CDR3 region: CASSILAGEGYEQYF. The CDR3 bases are TGTGCCAGTAGTATACTAGCGGGAGAGGGCTACGAGCAGTACTTC.

This clone was counted a single time. The V gene is TRBV27, the J gene TRBJ1-5; TRBD1 might be the D (6 bases). Germline-derived CDR1 and CDR2 are MNHEY and SMNVEV (reference sequence). This CDR3 is built from 15 residues. Trimming left V 5 bases short and J 0 bases short, with 11 bases between. The CDR3 DNA reads TGTGCCAGCAGTGCGACAGGCTATAGCAATCAGCCCCAGCATTTT. Amino acids: CASSATGYSNQPQHF.

The genes are TRBV9 and TRBJ2-7; D perhaps matches TRBD2 (6 bases). The CDR3 has 15 amino acids. Trimming took off 4 bases at V and 2 bases at J, with 16 bases between the two ends. CDR1 is SGDLS, CDR2 YYNGEE, per germline. In DNA, the CDR3 is TGTGCCAGCAGCCCCCCCCGCGCGGGGCCCTACGAGCAGTACTTC. Protein product: CASSPPRAGPYEQYF.

The chain recombines TRBV27 with TRBJ2-5, with TRBD1 matching 7 bases. The germline gives CDR1 MNHEY, CDR2 SMNVEV (reference sequence). The CDR3 sequence is 16 residues long. Trimming took 6 bases from V and 2 from J; bases not matched to a gene: 12. The CDR3 loop reads CASRGWTGGFQETQYF. The DNA for the CDR3 is TGTGCCAGCAGAGGGTGGACAGGAGGTTTTCAAGAGACCCAGTACTTC.

The chain employs TRBV11-3 and TRBJ1-2; the match to TRBD1 covers 8 bases. Germline loops: CDR1 SGHNT, CDR2 YENEEA. V lost 6 bases, J lost 7 bases, and 16 bases stayed unmatched. The CDR3 length is 16 residues. In DNA, the CDR3 is TGTGCCAGCAGTCTCCGACAGGGGTCCCACCTATCTGGCTACACCTTC. This codes for CASSLRQGSHLSGYTF.

This CDR3 reads CASSSGLAGERETQYF. As DNA, the CDR3 is TGTGCCAGTAGTTCCGGACTAGCGGGAGAACGTGAGACCCAGTACTTC. The chain has TRBV19 and TRBJ2-5, with TRBD2 identical over 13 bases. CDR3 size: 16 residues. V gave up 5 bases and J gave up 5 bases; unmatched junction bases: 8. Germline CDR1 reads LNHDA; CDR2 reads SQIVND (reference sequence). Full variable domain (remainder filled in from reference TRBV19 and TRBJ2-5): DGGITQSPKYLFRKEGQNVTLSCEQNLNHDAMYWYRQDPGQGLRLIYYSQIVNDFQKGDIAEGYSVSREKKESFPLTVTSAQKNPTAFYLCASSSGLAGERETQYFGPGTRLLVL.